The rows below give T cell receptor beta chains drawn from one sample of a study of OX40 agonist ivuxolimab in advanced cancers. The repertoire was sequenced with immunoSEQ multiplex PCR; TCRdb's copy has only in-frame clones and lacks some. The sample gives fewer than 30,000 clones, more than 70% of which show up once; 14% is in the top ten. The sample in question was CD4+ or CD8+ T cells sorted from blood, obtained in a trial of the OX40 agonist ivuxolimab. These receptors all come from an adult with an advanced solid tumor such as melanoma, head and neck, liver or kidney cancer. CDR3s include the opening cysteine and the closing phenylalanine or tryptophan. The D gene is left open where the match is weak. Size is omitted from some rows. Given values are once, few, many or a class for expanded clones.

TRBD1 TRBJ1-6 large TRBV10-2 TGCGCCAGCACCACAGGGGAATATAATTCACCCCTCCACTTT CASTTGEYNSPLHF
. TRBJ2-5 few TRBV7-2 TGTGCCAGCAGCTTTACCGGGGCCGTAAAGACCCAGTACTTC CASSFTGAVKTQYF
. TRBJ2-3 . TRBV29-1 TGCAGCGTTGATGACAGGTTCACAGATACGCAGTATTTT CSVDDRFTDTQYF
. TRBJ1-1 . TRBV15 TGTGCCACCAGCAGAGATTTACTGAACACTGAAGCTTTCTTT CATSRDLLNTEAFF
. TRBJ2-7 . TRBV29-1 TGCAGCGTTGGGGGAGACAGGAGCTCCTACGAGCAGTACTTC CSVGGDRSSYEQYF
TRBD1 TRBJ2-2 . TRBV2 TGTGCCAGCAGCGAAAGACAGGGGACCGGGGAGCTGTTTTTT CASSERQGTGELFF
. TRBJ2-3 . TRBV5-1 TGCGCCAGCAGCCCGGCGGTAGCGTTCGGGAGTACGCAGTATTTT CASSPAVAFGSTQYF
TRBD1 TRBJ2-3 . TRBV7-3 TGTGCCAGCAGATCTGGACAGGGACGCACAGATACGCAGTATTTT CASRSGQGRTDTQYF
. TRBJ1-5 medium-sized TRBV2 TGTGCCAGCAGTGGAGGACAGCCGAATCAGCCCCAGCATTTT CASSGGQPNQPQHF
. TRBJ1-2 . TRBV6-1 TGTGCCAGCAGTGAAGTTGGGGATTATGGCTACACCTTC CASSEVGDYGYTF
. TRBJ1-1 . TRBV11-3 TGTGCCAGCAGCTTCAGGAACACTGAAGCTTTCTTT CASSFRNTEAFF
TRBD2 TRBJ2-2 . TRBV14 TGTGCCAGCAGCCCCAGCGGGGCGGGGGACACCGGGGAGCTGTTTTTT CASSPSGAGDTGELFF
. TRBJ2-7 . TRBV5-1 TGCGCCAGCAGTGAACAGGCGAGCTCCTACGAGCAGTACTTC CASSEQASSYEQYF
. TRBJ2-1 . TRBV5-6 TGTGCCAGCACCTTGGGGCGCGGCAGGGGGGTCAATGAGCAGTTCTTC CASTLGRGRGVNEQFF
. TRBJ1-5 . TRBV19 TGTGCCAGTAGTCCGCAGCCCAATCAGCCCCAGCATTTT CASSPQPNQPQHF
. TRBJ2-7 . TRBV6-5 TGTGCCAGCAAAACAAGCGGGACAGCTACCTACGAGCAGTACTTC CASKTSGTATYEQYF
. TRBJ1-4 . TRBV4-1 TGCGCCAGCAGCCAAGATGACGATCCCGTGGAAAAACTGTTTTTT CASSQDDDPVEKLFF
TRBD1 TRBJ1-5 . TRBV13 TGTGCCAGCAGCTTAGGAGGGGGCGGTCAGCCCCAGCATTTT CASSLGGGGQPQHF
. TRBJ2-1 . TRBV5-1 TGCGCCAGCAGCTTCCAGGCGGACTCCTACAATGAGCAGTTCTTC CASSFQADSYNEQFF
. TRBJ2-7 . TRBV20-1 TGCAGTGCTAGAGATGGCTACGAGCAGTACTTC CSARDGYEQYF
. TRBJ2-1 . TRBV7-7 TGTGCTAGCAGCTTGAGCCTGAGCTCCTACAATGAGCAGTTCTTC CASSLSLSSYNEQFF
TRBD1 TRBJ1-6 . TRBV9 TGTGCCAGCAGCGCCACAGGGGGTGGTAATTCACCCCTCCACTTT CASSATGGGNSPLHF
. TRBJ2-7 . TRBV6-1 TGTGCCAGCAGTGAAACCGTGCCGGGCGAGCAGTACTTC CASSETVPGEQYF
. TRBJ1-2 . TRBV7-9 TGTGCCAGCAGCTCTAATACAGGAAACTATGGCTACACCTTC CASSSNTGNYGYTF
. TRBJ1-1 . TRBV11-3 TGTGCCAGCAGCCCAGGACATCAGAACACTGAAGCTTTCTTT CASSPGHQNTEAFF
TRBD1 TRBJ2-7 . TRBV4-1 TGCGCCAGCAGCCAAGGGGACAGGAGATCCTACGAGCAGTACTTC CASSQGDRRSYEQYF
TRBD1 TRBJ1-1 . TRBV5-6 TGTGCCAGCAGCTCGAGGGGGCAACGGACTGAAGCTTTCTTT CASSSRGQRTEAFF
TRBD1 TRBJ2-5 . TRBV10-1 TGCGCCAGCAGTGAGGCAACGACAGGGGGCCAAGAGACCCAGTACTTC CASSEATTGGQETQYF
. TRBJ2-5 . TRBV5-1 TGCGCCAGCAGTCCGACTACCCAAGAGACCCAGTACTTC CASSPTTQETQYF
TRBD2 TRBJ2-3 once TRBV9 TGTGCCAGCAGCGTAGGGATTAGCGGGCACACAGATACGCAGTATTTT CASSVGISGHTDTQYF
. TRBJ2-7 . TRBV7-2 TGTGCCAGCAGCCCGGGACAACCTACGAGTGAGCAGTACTTC CASSPGQPTSEQYF
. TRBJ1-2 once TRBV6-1 TGTGCCAGCAGTGAAGCTATAACTGGCTACACCTTC CASSEAITGYTF
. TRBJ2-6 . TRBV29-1 TGCAGCGTCCGGGCCGACTCTGGGGCCAACGTCCTGACTTTC CSVRADSGANVLTF
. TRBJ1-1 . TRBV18 TGTGCCAGCTCACCCACCGAGGGAACTGAAGCTTTCTTT CASSPTEGTEAFF
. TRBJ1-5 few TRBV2 TGTGCCAGCAGCTGGGACGGCAATCAGCCCCAGCATTTT CASSWDGNQPQHF
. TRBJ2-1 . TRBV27 TGTGCCAGCAGTTTTTTGGGCGGGACTGGGAGGCACAATGAGCAGTTCTTC CASSFLGGTGRHNEQFF
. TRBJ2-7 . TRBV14 TGTGCCAGCAGCCAAAAAGGCACGTCAGGGAGCATATACGAGCAGTACTTC CASSQKGTSGSIYEQYF
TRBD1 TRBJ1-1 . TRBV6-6 TGTGCCAGCAGTTACTTGGGGACAGGGTTTCCTGAAGCTTTCTTT CASSYLGTGFPEAFF
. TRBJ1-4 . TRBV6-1 TGTGCCAGCAGTGAAGCGTCCGCAACTAATGAAAAACTGTTTTTT CASSEASATNEKLFF
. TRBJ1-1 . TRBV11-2 TGTGCCAGCAGCTTAGACGGGTCAGGAGTTGGAATGAACACTGAAGCTTTCTTT CASSLDGSGVGMNTEAFF